Below, 11 T cell receptor beta chains from the same sample are listed, as sequenced in a study of blood T cell repertoires in COVID-19. Sequencing was performed with immunoSEQ multiplex PCR; in TCRdb, only in-frame clones are kept and a portion is missing. The sample includes roughly 160,000 clones, approximately 86% of them seen just once. Specimen: peripheral blood. These receptors came from a woman older than 75 with COVID-19, enrolled during active disease.

The CDR3 coding sequence is TGTGCCAGCAGCCTTTCGGGACAGGGCTACGAGCAGTACTTC. Translating gives CASSLSGQGYEQYF. This sequence joins TRBV28 and TRBJ2-7; 9 nucleotides agree with TRBD1. Germline lookup yields CDR1 MDHEN and CDR2 SYDVKM. The J segment lost 3 bases and the V segment lost 6 bases, leaving 6 bases of the junction unmatched. The CDR3 sequence is 14 residues long.

The J gene is TRBJ2-7, the V gene TRBV28, with D maybe TRBD1 (6 bases). Germline CDR1 is MDHEN and CDR2 is SYDVKM. This CDR3 contains 12 residues. Trimming took off 5 bases at V and 5 bases at J, with 10 bases between the two ends. The CDR3 sequence: CASSGQYDEQYF. DNA for the CDR3: TGTGCCAGCAGTGGACAGTACGACGAGCAGTACTTC.

The table lists this clone with a few counts. The genes are TRBV18 and TRBJ1-1; 7 bases are shared with TRBD1. The germline gives CDR1 KGHSH, CDR2 LQKENI. After removal of 3 bases from V and 9 bases from J, the junction contained 10 bases not matched to a gene. This CDR3 contains 14 residues. CDR3 sequence reads: CASSPFGTETQAFF. The CDR3 bases are TGTGCCAGCTCACCTTTCGGGACAGAGACCCAAGCTTTCTTT.

This clone occurred once. The chain recombines TRBV19 with TRBJ2-3; 7 nucleotides agree with TRBD1. Trimming at V came to 4 bases and at J to 7 bases, leaving 11 bases not matched to a gene. Germline V gene data show CDR1 as LNHDA and CDR2 as SQIVND (reference sequence). CDR3 length: 15 amino acids. CDR3 sequence (DNA): TGTGCCAGTAGTACATCCGGGACAGTACGAAATACGCAGTATTTT. Translating it yields CASSTSGTVRNTQYF.

This clone was seen only once. The chain recombines TRBV12-3 or TRBV12-4 with TRBJ1-1; possible D gene TRBD1, 6 bases. The CDR3 length is 13 residues. Trimming stripped 3 bases from V and 7 bases from J, with 12 bases between. CDR3 amino acids: CASSLGGQGEAFF. CDR3 nucleotides: TGTGCCAGCAGTTTGGGGGGGCAGGGTGAAGCTTTCTTT.

The chain recombines TRBV7-2 with TRBJ1-5; D might be TRBD1 (5 bases). The CDR3 has 17 residues. V was clipped by 2 bases and J by 4 bases, with 18 bases between them. Germline-derived CDR1 and CDR2 are SGHTA and FQGNSA. The CDR3 DNA sequence: TGTGCCAGCAGCTTATGGCGACAGAATAGGGTAAATCAGCCCCAGCATTTT. Its protein is CASSLWRQNRVNQPQHF.

The CDR3 coding sequence is TGTGCCAGCAGTCGCCATCAGGACACAAAATACAATGAGCAGTTCTTC. This codes for CASSRHQDTKYNEQFF. The chain recombines TRBV6-2 or TRBV6-3 with TRBJ2-1, with D possibly being TRBD1 (5 bases). V lost 5 bases to trimming and J lost 4 bases, with 18 bases between them. Looked up from germline, CDR1 is MNHEY and CDR2 is SVGEGT. The CDR3 has 16 residues.

The chain links TRBV28 to TRBJ2-3; D may be TRBD1 (5 bases). This CDR3 spans 15 amino acids. Germline V gene lookup returns CDR1 MDHEN and CDR2 SYDVKM. Trimming stripped 2 bases from V and 1 base from J, with 10 bases between. The CDR3 reads CASSLPLRGTDTQYF. In nucleotides, the CDR3 is TGTGCCAGCAGTTTACCTCTCAGGGGCACAGATACGCAGTATTTT.

The chain employs TRBV19 and TRBJ1-2, with D maybe TRBD1 (6 bases). CDR3 length: 16 amino acids. With 4 bases removed from V and 4 bases from J, the gap between germline ends came to 19 bases. The germline V gene has CDR1 LNHDA and CDR2 SQIVND (reference sequence). CDR3 nucleotides: TGTGCCAGTAGTAGAAGGTCAGGGGACAACGGCTATGGCTACACCTTC. This gives the protein CASSRRSGDNGYGYTF. The variable domain in full, completed from reference TRBV19 and TRBJ1-2, reads DGGITQSPKYLFRKEGQNVTLSCEQNLNHDAMYWYRQDPGQGLRLIYYSQIVNDFQKGDIAEGYSVSREKKESFPLTVTSAQKNPTAFYLCASSRRSGDNGYGYTFGSGTRLTVV.

The J gene is TRBJ2-7, the V gene TRBV28; D not certain. Trimming took 4 bases from V and 3 from J, leaving 7 bases between them. Germline V gene lookup returns CDR1 MDHEN and CDR2 SYDVKM. This CDR3 region has 12 residues. CDR3 DNA sequence: TGTGCCAGCAGTTCTACTTTCTACGAGCAGTACTTC. It yields the protein CASSSTFYEQYF.

The chain couples TRBV19 to TRBJ1-5; 8 nucleotides align to TRBD1. The V gene's germline CDR1 is LNHDA and CDR2 SQIVND (reference sequence). The junction had 5 bases not matched to a gene; V was cut back by 5 bases and J by 5 bases. There are 14 residues in the CDR3. CDR3 DNA sequence: TGTGCCAGTAGTGAGACAGGGGTTCATCAGCCCCAGCATTTT. It codes for CASSETGVHQPQHF.